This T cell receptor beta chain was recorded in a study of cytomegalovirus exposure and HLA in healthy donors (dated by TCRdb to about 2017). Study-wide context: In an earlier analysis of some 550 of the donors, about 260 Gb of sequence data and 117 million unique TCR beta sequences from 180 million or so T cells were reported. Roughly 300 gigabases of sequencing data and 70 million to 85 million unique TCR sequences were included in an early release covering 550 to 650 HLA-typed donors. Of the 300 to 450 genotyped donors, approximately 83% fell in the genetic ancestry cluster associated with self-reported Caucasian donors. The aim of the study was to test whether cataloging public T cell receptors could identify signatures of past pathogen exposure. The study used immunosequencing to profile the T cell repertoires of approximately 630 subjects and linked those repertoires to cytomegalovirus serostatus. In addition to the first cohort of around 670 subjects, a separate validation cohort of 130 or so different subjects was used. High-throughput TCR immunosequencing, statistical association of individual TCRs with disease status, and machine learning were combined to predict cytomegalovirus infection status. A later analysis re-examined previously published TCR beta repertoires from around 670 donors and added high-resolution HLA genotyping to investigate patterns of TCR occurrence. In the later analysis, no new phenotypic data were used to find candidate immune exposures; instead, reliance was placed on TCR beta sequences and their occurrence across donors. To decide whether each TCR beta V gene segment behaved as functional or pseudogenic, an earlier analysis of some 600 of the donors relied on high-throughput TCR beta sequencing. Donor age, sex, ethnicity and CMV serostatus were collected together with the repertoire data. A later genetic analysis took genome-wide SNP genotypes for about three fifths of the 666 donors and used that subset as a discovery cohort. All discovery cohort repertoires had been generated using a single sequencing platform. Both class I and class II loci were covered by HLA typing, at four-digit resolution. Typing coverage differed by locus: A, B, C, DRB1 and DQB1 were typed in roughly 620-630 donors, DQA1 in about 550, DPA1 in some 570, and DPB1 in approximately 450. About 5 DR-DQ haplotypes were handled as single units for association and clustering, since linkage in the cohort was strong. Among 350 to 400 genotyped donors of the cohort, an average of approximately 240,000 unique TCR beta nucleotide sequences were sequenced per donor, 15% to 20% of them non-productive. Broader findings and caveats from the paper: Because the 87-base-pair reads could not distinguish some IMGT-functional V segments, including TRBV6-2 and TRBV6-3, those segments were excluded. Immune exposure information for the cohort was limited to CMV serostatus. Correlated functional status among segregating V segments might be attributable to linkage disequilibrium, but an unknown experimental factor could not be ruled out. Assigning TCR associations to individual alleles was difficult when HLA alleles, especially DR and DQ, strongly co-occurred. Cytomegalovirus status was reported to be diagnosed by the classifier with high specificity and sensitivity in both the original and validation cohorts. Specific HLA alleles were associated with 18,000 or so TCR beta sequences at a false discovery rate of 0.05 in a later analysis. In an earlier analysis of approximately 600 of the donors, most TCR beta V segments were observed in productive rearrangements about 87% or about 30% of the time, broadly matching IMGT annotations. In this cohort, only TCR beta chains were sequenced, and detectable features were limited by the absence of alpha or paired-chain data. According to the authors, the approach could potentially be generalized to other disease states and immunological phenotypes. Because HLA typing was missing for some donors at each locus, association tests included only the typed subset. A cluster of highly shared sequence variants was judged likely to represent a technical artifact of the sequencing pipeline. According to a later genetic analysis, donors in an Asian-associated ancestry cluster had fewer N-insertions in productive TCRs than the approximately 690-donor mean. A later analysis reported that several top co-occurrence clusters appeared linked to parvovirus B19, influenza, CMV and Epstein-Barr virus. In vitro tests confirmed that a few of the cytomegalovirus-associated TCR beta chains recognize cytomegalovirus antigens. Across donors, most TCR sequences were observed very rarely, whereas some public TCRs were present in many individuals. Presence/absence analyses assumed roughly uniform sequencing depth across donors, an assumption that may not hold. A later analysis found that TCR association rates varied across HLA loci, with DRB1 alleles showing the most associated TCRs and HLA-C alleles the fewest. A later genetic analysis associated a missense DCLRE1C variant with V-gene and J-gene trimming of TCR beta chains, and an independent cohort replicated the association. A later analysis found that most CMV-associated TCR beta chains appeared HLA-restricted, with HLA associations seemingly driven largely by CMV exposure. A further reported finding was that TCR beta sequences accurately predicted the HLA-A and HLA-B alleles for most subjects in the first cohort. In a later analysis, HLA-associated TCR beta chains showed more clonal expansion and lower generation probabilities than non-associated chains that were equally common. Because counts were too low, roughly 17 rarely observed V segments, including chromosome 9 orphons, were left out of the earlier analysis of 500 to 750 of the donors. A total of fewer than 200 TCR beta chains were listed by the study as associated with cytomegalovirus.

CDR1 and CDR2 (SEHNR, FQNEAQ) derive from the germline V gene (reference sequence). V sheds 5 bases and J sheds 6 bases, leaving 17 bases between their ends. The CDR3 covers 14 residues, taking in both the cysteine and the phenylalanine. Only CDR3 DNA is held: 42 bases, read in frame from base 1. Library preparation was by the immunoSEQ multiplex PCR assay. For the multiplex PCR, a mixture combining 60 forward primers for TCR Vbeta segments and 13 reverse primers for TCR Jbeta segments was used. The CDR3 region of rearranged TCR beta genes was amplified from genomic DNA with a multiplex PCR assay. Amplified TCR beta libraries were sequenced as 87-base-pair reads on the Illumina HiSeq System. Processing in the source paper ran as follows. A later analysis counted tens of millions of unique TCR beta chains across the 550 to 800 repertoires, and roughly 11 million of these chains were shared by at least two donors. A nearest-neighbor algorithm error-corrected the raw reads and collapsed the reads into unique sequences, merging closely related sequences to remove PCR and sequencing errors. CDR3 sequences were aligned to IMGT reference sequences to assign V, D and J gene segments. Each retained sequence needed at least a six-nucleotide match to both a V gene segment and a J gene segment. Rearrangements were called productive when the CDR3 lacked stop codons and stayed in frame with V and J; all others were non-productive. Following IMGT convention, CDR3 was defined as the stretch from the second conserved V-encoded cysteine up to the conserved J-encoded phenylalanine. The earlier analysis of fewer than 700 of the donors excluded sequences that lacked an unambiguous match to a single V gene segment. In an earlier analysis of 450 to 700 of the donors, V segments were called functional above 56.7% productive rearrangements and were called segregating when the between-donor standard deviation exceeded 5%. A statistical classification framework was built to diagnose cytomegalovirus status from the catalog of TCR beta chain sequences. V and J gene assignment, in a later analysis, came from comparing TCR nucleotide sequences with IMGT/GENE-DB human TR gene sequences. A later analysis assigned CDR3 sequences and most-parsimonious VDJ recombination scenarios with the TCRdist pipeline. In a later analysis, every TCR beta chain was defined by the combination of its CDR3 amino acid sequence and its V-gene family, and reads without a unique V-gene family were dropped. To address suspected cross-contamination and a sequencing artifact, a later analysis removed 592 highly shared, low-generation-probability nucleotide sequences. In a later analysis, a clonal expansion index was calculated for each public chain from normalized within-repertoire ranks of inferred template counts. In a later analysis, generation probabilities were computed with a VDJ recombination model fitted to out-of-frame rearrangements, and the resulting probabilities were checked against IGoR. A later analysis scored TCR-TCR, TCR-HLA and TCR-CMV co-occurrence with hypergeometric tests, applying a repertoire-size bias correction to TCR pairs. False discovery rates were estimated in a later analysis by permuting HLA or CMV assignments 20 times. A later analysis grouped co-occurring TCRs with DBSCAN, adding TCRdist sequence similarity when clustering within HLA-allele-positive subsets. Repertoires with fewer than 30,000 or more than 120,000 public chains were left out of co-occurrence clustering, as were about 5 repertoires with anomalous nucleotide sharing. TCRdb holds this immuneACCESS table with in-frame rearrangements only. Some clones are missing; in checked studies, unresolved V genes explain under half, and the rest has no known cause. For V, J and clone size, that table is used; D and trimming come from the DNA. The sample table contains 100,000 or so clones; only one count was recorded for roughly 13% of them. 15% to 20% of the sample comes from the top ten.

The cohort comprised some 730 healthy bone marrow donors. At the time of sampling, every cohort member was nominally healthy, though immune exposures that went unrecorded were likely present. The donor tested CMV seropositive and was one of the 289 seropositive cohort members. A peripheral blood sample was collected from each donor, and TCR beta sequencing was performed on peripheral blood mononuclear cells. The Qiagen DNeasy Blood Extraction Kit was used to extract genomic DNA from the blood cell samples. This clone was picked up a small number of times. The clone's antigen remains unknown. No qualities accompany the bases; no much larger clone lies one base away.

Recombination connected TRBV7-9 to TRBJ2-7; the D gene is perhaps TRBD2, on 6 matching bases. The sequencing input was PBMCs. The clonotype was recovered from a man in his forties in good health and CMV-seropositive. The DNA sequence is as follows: TGTGCCAGCAGCCCTCACCAGGCGGGACCCGAGCAGTACTTC. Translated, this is CASSPHQAGPEQYF.